What follows are 18 T cell receptor beta chains derived from one specimen sequenced in a study of T cell responses to AZD1222 COVID-19 vaccine. Only in-frame clones appear in the TCRdb table, and some are missing; sequencing was by immunoSEQ multiplex PCR. Of around 100,000 clones listed, roughly 89% are singletons. The specimen comprised peripheral blood, sampled on day 0 of AZD1222 vaccination. The source of these receptors is an adult in good health.

This clone appeared a single time. The V gene is TRBV5-6, the J gene TRBJ2-7, with a tentative D call TRBD2 (6 bases). Germline V gene sequence: CDR1 SGHDT, CDR2 YYEEEE. V lost 3 bases, J lost 0 bases, and 16 bases lay in between. There are 16 residues in the CDR3. The CDR3 loop is CASSWSGTFSSYEQYF. CDR3 bases: TGTGCCAGCAGCTGGTCCGGGACTTTCAGCTCCTACGAGCAGTACTTC.

The V and J genes are TRBV3-1 (or the pseudogene TRBV3-2) and TRBJ2-2; 8 bases agree with TRBD2. Trimming cost V 0 bases and J 11 bases; bases outside gene matches: 14. The V gene's germline CDR1 is LGHDT and CDR2 YNNKEL (reference sequence). There are 17 residues in the CDR3. CDR3 sequence (DNA): TGTGCCAGCAGCCAAGATCATTGGGGGACTAGTCCCGTCGAGCTGTTTTTT. As protein: CASSQDHWGTSPVELFF.

This clone occurred a few times. This CDR3 is CASSWGTGNNEKLFF. CDR3 nucleotide sequence: TGTGCCAGCAGCTGGGGGACAGGGAATAATGAAAAACTGTTTTTT. This chain joins TRBV5-4 and TRBJ1-4; 9 bases match TRBD1. The CDR3 sequence is 15 residues long. Unmatched junction bases numbered 4, after V lost 3 bases and J lost 4 bases. Germline V CDR1 and CDR2: SGHNT, YYREEE (reference sequence).

The chain is built from TRBV7-9 and TRBJ2-5; maybe TRBD1 (6 bases). Germline loops: CDR1 SEHNR, CDR2 FQNEAQ (reference sequence). The V gene lost 5 bases and the J gene lost 8 bases, with 9 bases spanning the gap. The CDR3 consists of 11 residues. The CDR3 DNA sequence: TGTGCCAGCAGCGAAGGGGGAACCCAGTACTTC. Its protein product is CASSEGGTQYF.

The chain employs TRBV9 and TRBJ2-1; 8 nucleotides agree with TRBD2. CDR1 and CDR2 from the germline V gene are SGDLS and YYNGEE. Losses at the gene ends were 3 bases for V and 3 bases for J; bases not matched to a gene: 5. CDR3 length: 15 amino acids. The CDR3 reads CASSASSGSYNEQFF. In nucleotides, the CDR3 is TGTGCCAGCAGCGCCTCAAGCGGGAGCTACAATGAGCAGTTCTTC.

V usage is TRBV11-2 and J usage is TRBJ1-1; D call uncertain. Germline loops: CDR1 SGHAT, CDR2 FQNNGV. The V gene lost 1 base and the J gene lost 8 bases, with 11 bases spanning the gap. There are 13 residues in the CDR3. The chain's CDR3 is CASSLVLQTEAFF. The CDR3, as DNA: TGTGCCAGCAGCTTAGTTCTGCAGACAGAAGCTTTCTTT.

The rearrangement uses TRBV10-3 and TRBJ2-5; D is possibly TRBD1 (6 bases). This CDR3 has 16 residues. The germline CDR1 and CDR2 sequences are ENHRY and SYGVKD. Trimming removed 0 bases at V and 3 bases at J, with 14 bases between. CDR3 region: CAISESDGTSEETQYF. CDR3 nucleotides: TGTGCCATCAGTGAGTCGGATGGGACATCTGAAGAGACCCAGTACTTC.

The chain combines TRBV7-9 with TRBJ1-2; D uncertain. V lost 5 bases to trimming and J lost 3 bases, with 7 bases between them. Germline V gene lookup returns CDR1 SEHNR and CDR2 FQNEAQ (reference sequence). CDR3 length: 12 residues. The CDR3 bases are TGTGCCAGCAGCCCCACTTACTATGGCTACACCTTC. Its translation is CASSPTYYGYTF.

V usage is TRBV18 and J usage is TRBJ2-7; D is unclear. The V end was cut by 2 bases, the J end by 1 base, with 12 bases between. CDR3 length: 15 residues. Germline V lookup: CDR1 KGHSH, CDR2 LQKENI. CDR3 nucleotides: TGTGCCAGCTCACCAATAGGGATCGGGTCCTACGAGCAGTACTTC. It codes for CASSPIGIGSYEQYF.

The DNA of the CDR3 is TGTGCCAGCAGTCCGCCCGTCGGGCCTCCCGACAATGAGCAGTTCTTC. Translated, it gives CASSPPVGPPDNEQFF. The J gene is TRBJ2-1, the V gene TRBV6-2 or TRBV6-3; unclear D gene. The CDR3 sequence is 16 residues long. The V gene's germline CDR1 is MNHEY and CDR2 SVGEGT. V was shortened by 5 bases and J by 5 bases, with 19 bases between the two germline ends.

The chain combines TRBV18 with TRBJ2-4; D might be TRBD2 (6 bases). The CDR3 sequence is 14 residues long. CDR1 is KGHSH and CDR2 is LQKENI in the germline V gene. The V and J ends lost 3 bases and 6 bases respectively, with 12 bases between them. The CDR3 nucleotides read TGTGCCAGCTCACCGGGGACTGGGGGAAACATTCAGTACTTC. It is translated as CASSPGTGGNIQYF.

This rearrangement joins TRBV27 to TRBJ2-7; TRBD1 matches 7 bases. The CDR3 is 14 amino acids. Per the germline V gene, CDR1 is MNHEY and CDR2 is SMNVEV (reference sequence). The V and J ends lost 6 bases and 2 bases, in that order; junction bases with no gene match: 7. CDR3 sequence reads: CASRSRGQAYEQYF. The DNA for the CDR3 is TGTGCCAGCAGATCTCGAGGACAGGCCTACGAGCAGTACTTC.

This chain joins TRBV18 and TRBJ1-1; D unresolved. The V and J ends lost 2 bases and 0 bases respectively, with 13 bases between them. Germline CDR1 is KGHSH and CDR2 is LQKENI. The CDR3 has 16 residues. In DNA form, the CDR3 reads TGTGCCAGCTCACCATCCGAACAGAGGGTGAACACTGAAGCTTTCTTT. It specifies CASSPSEQRVNTEAFF.

This clone turned up a few times. The chain joins TRBV9 to TRBJ1-2; D gene ambiguous. V shed 4 bases and J shed 7 bases, with 14 bases lying between them. The V gene's germline CDR1 is SGDLS and CDR2 YYNGEE. The CDR3 runs to 13 residues. The CDR3, as DNA: TGTGCCAGCAGCCCCCTCCGGGGAACTGGCTACACCTTC. It is translated as CASSPLRGTGYTF.

This clone showed up just a few times. This rearrangement joins TRBV28 to TRBJ2-7; possible D gene TRBD2, 5 bases. V lost 5 bases, J lost 5 bases, and 22 bases lay in between. Germline lookup yields CDR1 MDHEN and CDR2 SYDVKM. This CDR3 spans 16 amino acids. The CDR3: CASSILRGMRSHEQYF. DNA of the CDR3: TGTGCCAGCAGTATCCTCCGGGGTATGCGGTCCCACGAGCAGTACTTC.

This clone was seen a single time. The chain uses TRBV5-1 and TRBJ1-3; TRBD1 might be the D (5 bases). This CDR3 region has 18 residues. The germline V and J ends were trimmed by 0 bases and 2 bases, with 18 bases remaining between them. CDR1 and CDR2 (germline): SGHRS, YFSETQ. The CDR3 DNA is TGCGCCAGCAGCTTGGTGGGCTCAGCCCTGGGGCCTGGAAACACCATATATTTT. Amino acid sequence: CASSLVGSALGPGNTIYF. The full variable domain, rest sourced from reference TRBV5-1 and TRBJ1-3, is KAGVTQTPRYLIKTRGQQVTLSCSPISGHRSVSWYQQTPGQGLQFLFEYFSETQRNKGNFPGRFSGRQFSNSRSEMNVSTLELGDSALYLCASSLVGSALGPGNTIYFGEGSWLTVV.

The chain uses TRBV18 and TRBJ2-5, with a weak D call TRBD1 (5 bases). The CDR3 totals 14 residues. Looked up from germline, CDR1 is KGHSH and CDR2 is LQKENI. V lost 2 bases to trimming and J lost 3 bases, with 10 bases between them. The CDR3 sequence: CASSPSAREETQYF. CDR3 in DNA: TGTGCCAGCTCACCATCGGCCAGGGAAGAGACCCAGTACTTC.

J is TRBJ2-1 and V is TRBV11-2, with 7 bases fitting TRBD2. The CDR3 runs 14 residues. Trimming at V came to 7 bases and at J to 5 bases, leaving 8 bases not matched to a gene. The germline CDR1 and CDR2 sequences are SGHAT and FQNNGV. This chain's CDR3 is CASTLSGYNNEQFF. CDR3 sequence (DNA): TGTGCCAGCACCCTTAGCGGGTATAACAATGAGCAGTTCTTC.